This T cell receptor beta chain came from a study of cytomegalovirus exposure and HLA in healthy donors (dated by TCRdb to about 2017). Regarding the complete study: An earlier analysis of a few hundred of the donors reported roughly 300 Gb of sequence data and 95 million to 130 million unique TCR beta sequences obtained from roughly 170 million T cells. An early release covering about 600 HLA-typed donors comprised approximately 290 gigabases of sequencing data and around 85 million unique TCR sequences. The genetic ancestry cluster associated with self-reported Caucasian donors included 70% to 85% of the roughly 400 genotyped donors. The study was designed to test whether signatures of past pathogen exposure could be identified by cataloging public T cell receptors. The T cell repertoires of roughly 660 subjects were profiled by immunosequencing and related to cytomegalovirus serostatus. Along with the roughly 670-subject first cohort, a separate validation cohort of over 90 different subjects was used. The study combined high-throughput TCR immunosequencing, statistical association of individual TCRs with disease status, and machine learning to predict cytomegalovirus infection status. A later analysis re-examined previously published TCR beta repertoires from more than 650 donors and added high-resolution HLA genotyping to investigate patterns of TCR occurrence. Rather than using new phenotypic data, the later analysis identified candidate immune exposures from TCR beta sequences and from how often those sequences occurred across donors. An earlier analysis of around 580 of the donors used high-throughput TCR beta sequencing to judge whether each TCR beta V gene segment behaved as functional or pseudogenic. Donor age, sex, ethnicity and CMV serostatus were collected together with the repertoire data. A later genetic analysis used genome-wide SNP genotypes for about 65% of the 666 donors, treating that subset as a discovery cohort. Every repertoire in the discovery cohort had been generated on one and the same sequencing platform. Class I and class II HLA loci were covered by the typing at four-digit resolution. Typing coverage varied by locus: roughly 629-630 donors for A, B, C, DRB1 and DQB1; about 520 for DQA1; more than 600 for DPA1; under 490 for DPB1. Roughly 5 DR-DQ haplotypes were handled as single units for association and clustering because linkage in the cohort was strong. Among under 450 genotyped donors of the cohort, an average of around 240,000 unique TCR beta nucleotide sequences were sequenced per donor, roughly 18% of them non-productive. Overall study outcomes, separate from this receptor: Some 15 rarely observed V segments, including chromosome 9 orphons, were excluded from the earlier analysis of about 600 of the donors because counts were too low. In vitro tests confirmed that a few of the cytomegalovirus-associated TCR beta chains recognize cytomegalovirus antigens. In both the original and validation cohorts, the classifier was reported to diagnose cytomegalovirus status with high specificity and sensitivity. Most TCR sequences were seen in very few donors, while some public TCRs were found in many individuals. In a later genetic analysis, fewer N-insertions in productive TCRs were reported among donors in an Asian-associated ancestry cluster than the roughly 640-donor mean. A later analysis reported that several top co-occurrence clusters appeared linked to parvovirus B19, influenza, CMV and Epstein-Barr virus. The authors suggested that the approach could potentially be generalized to other disease states and immunological phenotypes. According to a later analysis, TCR association rates differed among HLA loci, with DRB1 alleles showing the most associated TCRs and HLA-C alleles showing the fewest. V-gene and J-gene trimming of TCR beta chains was associated with a missense DCLRE1C variant in a later genetic analysis, and the association was replicated in an independent cohort. Only TCR beta chains were sequenced in this cohort, and the absence of alpha or paired-chain data limited detectable features. The 87-base-pair reads could not distinguish some IMGT-functional V segments, including TRBV6-2 and TRBV6-3, so those segments were excluded. HLA typing was unavailable for some donors at each locus, so association tests used only the typed subset. A group of highly shared sequence variants was considered likely to be a technical artifact of the sequencing pipeline. In a later analysis, some 18,000 TCR beta sequences were associated with specific HLA alleles at a false discovery rate of 0.05. A total of 150 to 200 TCR beta chains were listed by the study as associated with cytomegalovirus. Strong co-occurrence of HLA alleles, especially DR and DQ, made assigning TCR associations to individual alleles difficult. The presence/absence analyses assumed that sequencing depth was roughly uniform across donors, and that assumption may not be true. A later analysis found that HLA-associated TCR beta chains were more clonally expanded and had lower generation probabilities than equally common non-associated chains. Correlated functional status among segregating V segments might be attributable to linkage disequilibrium, but an unknown experimental factor could not be ruled out. In an earlier analysis of approximately 590 of the donors, most TCR beta V segments appeared in productive rearrangements about 87% or about 30% of the time, broadly matching IMGT annotations. A further reported finding was that TCR beta sequences accurately predicted the HLA-A and HLA-B alleles for most subjects in the first cohort. According to a later analysis, most CMV-associated TCR beta chains appeared to be HLA-restricted, and the HLA associations seemed to be driven largely by CMV exposure. The only immune exposure information available for the cohort was CMV serostatus.

Library preparation was by the immunoSEQ multiplex PCR assay. For the multiplex PCR, a mixture combining 60 forward primers for TCR Vbeta segments and 13 reverse primers for TCR Jbeta segments was used. The CDR3 region of rearranged TCR beta genes was amplified from genomic DNA by a multiplex PCR assay. The amplified TCR beta libraries were sequenced on the Illumina HiSeq System as 87-base-pair reads. The published analysis was carried out like this. A later analysis counted some 80 million unique TCR beta chains across the 670 or so repertoires, and approximately 11 million of these chains were shared by at least two donors. Raw reads were error-corrected and collapsed into unique sequences by a nearest-neighbor algorithm in which closely related sequences were merged to remove PCR and sequencing errors. Alignment of CDR3 sequences to IMGT reference sequences was used to assign V, D and J gene segments. For a sequence to be retained, a match of at least six nucleotides to both a V gene segment and a J gene segment was required. Rearrangements were called productive when the CDR3 lacked stop codons and stayed in frame with V and J; all others were non-productive. Following IMGT convention, CDR3 was defined as the stretch from the second conserved V-encoded cysteine to the conserved J-encoded phenylalanine. Sequences without an unambiguous match to a single V gene segment were excluded from the earlier analysis of approximately 600 of the donors. An earlier analysis of about 600 of the donors called V segments functional above 56.7% productive rearrangements and segregating when the between-donor standard deviation exceeded 5%. A statistical classification framework was built to diagnose cytomegalovirus status from the catalog of TCR beta chain sequences. V and J gene assignment, in a later analysis, came from comparing TCR nucleotide sequences with IMGT/GENE-DB human TR gene sequences. Using the TCRdist pipeline, a later analysis assigned CDR3 sequences along with most-parsimonious VDJ recombination scenarios. In a later analysis, each TCR beta chain was defined by its CDR3 amino acid sequence together with its V-gene family, and reads without a unique V-gene family were excluded. To address suspected cross-contamination and a sequencing artifact, a later analysis removed roughly 640 highly shared, low-generation-probability nucleotide sequences. For each public chain, a later analysis derived a clonal expansion index from normalized ranks of inferred template counts within each repertoire. In a later analysis, generation probabilities were computed using a VDJ recombination model fitted to out-of-frame rearrangements, and the results were checked against IGoR. In a later analysis, hypergeometric tests were used to score TCR-TCR, TCR-HLA and TCR-CMV co-occurrence, with a repertoire-size bias correction applied to TCR pairs. False discovery rates were estimated in a later analysis by permuting HLA or CMV assignments 20 times. In a later analysis, co-occurring TCRs were grouped with DBSCAN, and TCRdist sequence similarity was added when clustering was performed within HLA-allele-positive subsets. For co-occurrence clustering, repertoires with fewer than 30,000 or more than 120,000 public chains were excluded, along with roughly 5 repertoires with anomalous nucleotide sharing. Held by TCRdb, this immuneACCESS table contains in-frame sequences only and omits some clones. Under half of the omission traces to an unresolved V gene where checked; the cause of the rest is unknown. V and J calls and clone size are those listed in that table; D and trimming were worked out from the DNA. This sample lists about 170,000 clones; around 80% were detected once. About 2.9% of the sample goes to the ten largest clones.

The cohort comprised some 730 healthy bone marrow donors. All cohort members were sampled while nominally healthy, although unrecorded immune exposures were likely present. The donor was CMV seropositive and belonged to the group of 250 to 300 seropositive cohort members. A peripheral blood sample was provided by each donor, and peripheral blood mononuclear cells were used for TCR beta sequencing. The Qiagen DNeasy Blood Extraction Kit was used to extract genomic DNA from the blood cell samples. About this clone itself: Its antigen remains undetermined. One base away there is no much larger clone; base qualities are not given.

The CDR3 sequence holds 14 residues, the cysteine and phenylalanine included. The kept DNA is CDR3 alone, 42 bases in frame from the first base. Via the germline V gene, CDR1 is SGHVS and CDR2 FQNEAQ. Cut back by 1 base and 7 bases, the V and J ends lie 13 bases apart. The sample taken for sequencing was PBMCs. The receptor was derived from a woman aged 50 to 65 in good health and CMV-seropositive. Recombination connected TRBV7-8 to TRBJ1-1, and possibly TRBD1, on 6 matching bases. The DNA sequence is as follows: TGTGCCAGCAGCTTAGAGAGGGGGGGGGATGAAGCTTTCTTT. It translates as CASSLERGGDEAFF.